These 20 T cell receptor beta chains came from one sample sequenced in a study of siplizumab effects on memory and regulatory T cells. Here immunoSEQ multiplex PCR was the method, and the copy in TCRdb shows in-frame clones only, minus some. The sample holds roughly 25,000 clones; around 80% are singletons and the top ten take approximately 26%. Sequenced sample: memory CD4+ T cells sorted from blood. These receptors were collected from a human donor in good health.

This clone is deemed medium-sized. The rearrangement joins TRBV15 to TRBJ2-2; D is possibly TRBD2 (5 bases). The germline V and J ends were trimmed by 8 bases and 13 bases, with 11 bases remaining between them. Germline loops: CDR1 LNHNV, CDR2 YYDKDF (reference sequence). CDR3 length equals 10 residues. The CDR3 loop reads CATPPRGLFF. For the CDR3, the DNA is TGTGCCACCCCCCCCCGGGGGCTGTTTTTT.

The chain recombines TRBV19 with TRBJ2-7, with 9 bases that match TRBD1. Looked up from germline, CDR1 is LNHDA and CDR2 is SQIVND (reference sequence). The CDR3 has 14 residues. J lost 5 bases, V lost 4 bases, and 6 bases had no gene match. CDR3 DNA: TGTGCCAGTAGTAACCGGGACAGGGAACACGAGCAGTACTTC. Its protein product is CASSNRDREHEQYF.

This CDR3 is CASSRSPGTVPYEQYF. CDR3 DNA sequence: TGTGCCAGCAGCCGAAGCCCGGGGACCGTTCCCTACGAGCAGTACTTC. V gene TRBV2 combines with J gene TRBJ2-7; D tentatively reads TRBD1 or TRBD2 (5 bases each). Per the germline V gene, CDR1 is SNHLY and CDR2 is FYNNEI. This CDR3 has 16 amino acids. Trimming took off 6 bases at V and 2 bases at J, with 20 bases between the two ends.

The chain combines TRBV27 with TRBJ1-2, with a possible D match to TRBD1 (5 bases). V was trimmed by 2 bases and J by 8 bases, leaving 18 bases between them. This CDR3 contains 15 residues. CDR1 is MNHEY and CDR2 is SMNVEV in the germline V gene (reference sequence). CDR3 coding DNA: TGTGCCAGCAGTTTAGGGGGGACGGGAGGCTTCGGCTACACCTTC. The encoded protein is CASSLGGTGGFGYTF.

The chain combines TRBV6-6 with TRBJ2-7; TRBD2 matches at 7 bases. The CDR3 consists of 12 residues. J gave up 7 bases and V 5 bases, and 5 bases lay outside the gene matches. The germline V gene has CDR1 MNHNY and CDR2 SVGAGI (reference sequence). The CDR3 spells CASSPRGWEQYF. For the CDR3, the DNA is TGTGCCAGCAGTCCGCGGGGGTGGGAGCAGTACTTC.

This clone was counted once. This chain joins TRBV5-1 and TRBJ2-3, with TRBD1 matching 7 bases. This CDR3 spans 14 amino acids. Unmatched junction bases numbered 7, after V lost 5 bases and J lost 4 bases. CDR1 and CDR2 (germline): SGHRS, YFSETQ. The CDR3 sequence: CASRDLQGADTQYF. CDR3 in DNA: TGCGCCAGCAGGGACCTTCAGGGGGCAGATACGCAGTATTTT.

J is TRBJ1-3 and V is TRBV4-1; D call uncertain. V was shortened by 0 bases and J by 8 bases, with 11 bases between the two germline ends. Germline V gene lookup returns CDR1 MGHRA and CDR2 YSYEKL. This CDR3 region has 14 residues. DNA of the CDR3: TGCGCCAGCAGCCAAGAGCTCCCCGGGGACACCATATATTTT. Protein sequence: CASSQELPGDTIYF.

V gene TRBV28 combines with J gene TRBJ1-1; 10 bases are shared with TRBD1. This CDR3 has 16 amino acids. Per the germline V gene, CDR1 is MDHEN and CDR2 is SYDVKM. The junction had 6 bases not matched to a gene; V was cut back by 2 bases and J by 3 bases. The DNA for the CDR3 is TGTGCCAGCAGTTTAACCCCTGGACAGGGGGACACTGAAGCTTTCTTT. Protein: CASSLTPGQGDTEAFF.

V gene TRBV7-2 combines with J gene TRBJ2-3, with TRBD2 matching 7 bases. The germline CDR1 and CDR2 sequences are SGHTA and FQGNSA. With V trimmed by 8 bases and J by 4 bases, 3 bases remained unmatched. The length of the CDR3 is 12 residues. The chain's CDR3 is CASGRAADTQYF. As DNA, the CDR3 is TGTGCCAGCGGGAGGGCCGCAGATACGCAGTATTTT.

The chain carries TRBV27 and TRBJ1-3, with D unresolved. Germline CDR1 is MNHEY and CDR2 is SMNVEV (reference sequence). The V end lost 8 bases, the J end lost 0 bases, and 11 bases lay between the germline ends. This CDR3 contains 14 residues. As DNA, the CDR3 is TGTGCCAGCGGGAGTAGCTACTCTGGAAACACCATATATTTT. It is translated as CASGSSYSGNTIYF.

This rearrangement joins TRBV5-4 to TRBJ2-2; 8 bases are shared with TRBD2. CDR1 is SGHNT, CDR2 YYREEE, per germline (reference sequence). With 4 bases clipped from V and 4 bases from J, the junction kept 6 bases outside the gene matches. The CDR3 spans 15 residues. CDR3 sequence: CASSDGTRGTGELFF. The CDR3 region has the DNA TGTGCCAGCAGCGACGGGACTAGGGGCACCGGGGAGCTGTTTTTT.

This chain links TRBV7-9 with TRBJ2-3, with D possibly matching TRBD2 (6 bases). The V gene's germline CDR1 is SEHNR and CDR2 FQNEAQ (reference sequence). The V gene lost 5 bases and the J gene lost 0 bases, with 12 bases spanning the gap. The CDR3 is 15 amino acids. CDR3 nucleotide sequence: TGTGCCAGCAGCGTTGGGGGGTCTAGCACAGATACGCAGTATTTT. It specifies CASSVGGSSTDTQYF.

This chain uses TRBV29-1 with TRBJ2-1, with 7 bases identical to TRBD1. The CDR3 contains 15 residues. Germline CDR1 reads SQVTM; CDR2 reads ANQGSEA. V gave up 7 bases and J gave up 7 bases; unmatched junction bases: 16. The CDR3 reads CSGRQPGQRRNEQFF. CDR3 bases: TGCAGCGGCCGCCAGCCGGGACAGAGGAGGAATGAGCAGTTCTTC.

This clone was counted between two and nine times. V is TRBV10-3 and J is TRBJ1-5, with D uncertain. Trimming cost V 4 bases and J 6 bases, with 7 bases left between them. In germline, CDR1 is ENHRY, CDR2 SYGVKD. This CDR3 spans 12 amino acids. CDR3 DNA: TGTGCCATCAGTGCTGGGATTCAGCCCCAGCATTTT. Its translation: CAISAGIQPQHF.

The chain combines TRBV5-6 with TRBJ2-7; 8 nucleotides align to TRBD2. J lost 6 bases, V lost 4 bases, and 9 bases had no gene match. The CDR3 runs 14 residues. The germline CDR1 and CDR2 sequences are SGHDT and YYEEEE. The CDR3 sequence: CASSRAGVIGEQYF. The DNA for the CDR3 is TGTGCCAGCAGCAGAGCGGGAGTTATAGGCGAGCAGTACTTC.

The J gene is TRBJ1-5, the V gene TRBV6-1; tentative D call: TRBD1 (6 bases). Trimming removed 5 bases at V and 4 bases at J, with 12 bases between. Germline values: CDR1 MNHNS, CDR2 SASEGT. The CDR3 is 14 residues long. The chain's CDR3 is CASSLQGGNQPQHF. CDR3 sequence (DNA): TGTGCCAGCAGTTTACAGGGTGGAAATCAGCCCCAGCATTTT.

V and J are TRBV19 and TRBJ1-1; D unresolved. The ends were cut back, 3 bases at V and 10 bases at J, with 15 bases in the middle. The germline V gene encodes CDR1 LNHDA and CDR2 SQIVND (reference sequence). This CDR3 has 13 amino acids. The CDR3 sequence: CASSMDRIEGAFF. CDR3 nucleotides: TGTGCCAGTAGTATGGACCGGATAGAGGGAGCTTTCTTT.

The CDR3 loop is CASSFSGAVTGELFF. The CDR3 nucleotides are TGCGCCAGCTCATTTTCGGGGGCGGTCACCGGGGAGCTGTTTTTT. The rearrangement links TRBV5-1 to TRBJ2-2; D may match TRBD1 or TRBD2 (6 bases each). Germline values: CDR1 SGHRS, CDR2 YFSETQ. The V gene lost 7 bases and the J gene lost 4 bases, with 17 bases spanning the gap. The CDR3 covers 15 residues. Using reference TRBV5-1 and TRBJ2-2 for the parts outside the CDR3, the full variable domain is KAGVTQTPRYLIKTRGQQVTLSCSPISGHRSVSWYQQTPGQGLQFLFEYFSETQRNKGNFPGRFSGRQFSNSRSEMNVSTLELGDSALYLCASSFSGAVTGELFFGEGSRLTVL.

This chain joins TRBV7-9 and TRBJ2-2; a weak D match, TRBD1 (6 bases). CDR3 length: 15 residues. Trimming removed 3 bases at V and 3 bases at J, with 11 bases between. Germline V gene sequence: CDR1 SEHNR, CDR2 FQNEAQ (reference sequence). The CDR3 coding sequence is TGTGCCAGCAGCTTGGGCAACAGGGACACCGGGGAGCTGTTTTTT. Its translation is CASSLGNRDTGELFF.

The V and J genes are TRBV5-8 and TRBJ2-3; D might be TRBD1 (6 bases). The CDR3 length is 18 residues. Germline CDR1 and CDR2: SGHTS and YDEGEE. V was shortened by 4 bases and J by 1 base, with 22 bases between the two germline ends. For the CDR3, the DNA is TGTGCCAGCAGCCCCGGTAGGGGGAACACACCTCGCACAGATACGCAGTATTTT. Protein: CASSPGRGNTPRTDTQYF.